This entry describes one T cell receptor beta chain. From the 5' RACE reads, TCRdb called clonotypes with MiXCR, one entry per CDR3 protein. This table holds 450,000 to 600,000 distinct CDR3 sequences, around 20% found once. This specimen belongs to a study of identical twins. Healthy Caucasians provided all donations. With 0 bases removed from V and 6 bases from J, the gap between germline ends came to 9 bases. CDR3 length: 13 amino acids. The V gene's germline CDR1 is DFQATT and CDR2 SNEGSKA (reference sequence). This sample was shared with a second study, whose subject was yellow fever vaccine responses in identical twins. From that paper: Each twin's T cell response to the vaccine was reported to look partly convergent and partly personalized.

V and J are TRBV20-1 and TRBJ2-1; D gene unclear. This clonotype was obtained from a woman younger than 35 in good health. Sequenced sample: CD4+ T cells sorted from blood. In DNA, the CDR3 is TGCAGTGCTAGAGAGGACCCGGGCAATGAGCAGTTCTTC. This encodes CSAREDPGNEQFF.